This T cell receptor (beta chain) is from a study of PD-1 blockade in classical Hodgkin lymphoma. Germline CDR1 WSHSY, CDR2 SAAADI. The V end was cut by 8 bases, the J end by 3 bases, with 25 bases between. The CDR3 covers 17 residues. Autologous stem cell transplantation was followed by relapse in every patient, and brentuximab vedotin exposure varied. Some clones are missing from TCRdb's copy, which holds only in-frame ones; the method was immunoSEQ multiplex PCR. Among 45,000 to 55,000 clones listed, roughly 80% were seen once. Here the sequenced sample was peripheral blood mononuclear cells (PBMCs), taken at baseline. The rearrangement links TRBV10-2 to TRBJ1-1; TRBD1 is a possible D gene (6 bases). This clonotype was sampled from a human donor with classical Hodgkin lymphoma. The CDR3 reads CASAGGVAGELHTEAFF. DNA for the CDR3: TGCGCCAGCGCCGGGGGGGTGGCAGGGGAGCTGCACACTGAAGCTTTCTTT.